One and the same sample provided the 5 T cell receptor beta chains below, sequenced in a study of response to subunit inactivated influenza vaccine. TCRdb recomputed calls from the RT-PCR reads with MiXCR, one row per CDR3 protein. The sample holds more than 600,000 distinct CDR3 sequences, about a fifth seen once. This material consisted of PBMCs from blood, taken roughly 5 days after vaccination. These receptors all come from a man between 50 and 59 years old who received an inactivated influenza vaccine.

Only a few counts were recorded for this clonotype. This chain links TRBV6-2 or TRBV6-3 with TRBJ2-1, with 10 bases that match TRBD2. Per germline, CDR1 MNHEY and CDR2 SVGEGT. The CDR3 has 14 amino acids. The V segment lost 7 bases and the J segment 5 bases; nucleotides outside the gene matches: 5. CDR3 coding DNA: TGTGCCAGCACACTCGGACTAGCGGACAATGAGCAGTTCTTC. Its protein product is CASTLGLADNEQFF.

At least ten counts were recorded for this clonotype. This chain joins TRBV12-3 or TRBV12-4 and TRBJ1-2; 8 nucleotides match TRBD1. CDR3 length: 13 amino acids. J lost 7 bases, V lost 5 bases, and 6 bases had no gene match. CDR3 nucleotides: TGTGCCAGCAGTCACGGGACAGGCCGTGGCTACACCTTC. Its protein is CASSHGTGRGYTF.

A few counts support this clonotype. The chain has TRBV20-1 and TRBJ2-5; perhaps TRBD2 as D (5 bases). The germline V gene has CDR1 DFQATT and CDR2 SNEGSKA (reference sequence). V shed 6 bases and J shed 1 base, with 15 bases lying between them. The CDR3 is 14 residues long. The CDR3 loop is CSAPKLDPQETQYF. The DNA of the CDR3 is TGCAGTGCCCCAAAACTAGATCCCCAAGAGACCCAGTACTTC.

This chain uses TRBV21-1 with TRBJ1-3. TRBV21-1 is a listed pseudogene. The CDR3 has 16 amino acids. CDR3 sequence (DNA): TGTGCCAGCAGCAAAGCGCTTTCCCTCTCTGGAAACACCATATATTTT. The encoded protein is CASSKALSLSGNTIYF.

The rearrangement uses TRBV5-5 and TRBJ1-3; D possibly corresponds to TRBD1 (6 bases). The V gene's germline CDR1 is SGHKS and CDR2 YYEKEE (reference sequence). Trimming removed 3 bases from V and 0 bases from J, with 10 bases in between. This CDR3 contains 15 residues. Here the CDR3 reads CASSYQGNSGNTIYF. In DNA, the CDR3 is TGTGCCAGCAGCTATCAGGGGAACTCTGGAAACACCATATATTTT.